The 31 T cell receptor beta chains below all came from one sample that was sequenced in a study of vaccination effects on CD4 cells after COVID-19. The antigens for these receptors are not known. Ahead of sequencing, the ViraFEST assay grew antigen-specific CD4+ T cells using viral peptide pools. Researchers isolated CD4+ T cells once ten to eleven days of culture had elapsed. Negative nucleocapsid antibody tests before and after vaccination confirmed no previous SARS-CoV-2 infection. This table comes from immunoSEQ multiplex PCR, and its TCRdb copy is limited to in-frame clones, with some not included. In the table there are 65,000 or so clones, less than 85% of which are singletons. Sample: CD4+ T cells from PBMCs cultured with HCoV-NL63 spike peptides, taken before COVID-19 vaccination. The receptor set was obtained from a human donor who received a COVID-19 vaccine.

This clone was counted only a few times. V is TRBV5-5 and J is TRBJ2-5; 11 bases are a match to TRBD1. Germline V CDR1 and CDR2: SGHKS, YYEKEE (reference sequence). The CDR3 contains 16 residues. Trimming at V came to 3 bases and at J to 2 bases, leaving 6 bases not matched to a gene. CDR3 residues: CASSSGDRGLQETQYF. CDR3 sequence (DNA): TGTGCCAGCAGCTCCGGGGACAGGGGGTTACAAGAGACCCAGTACTTC.

This clone was observed a handful of times. The rearrangement joins TRBV11-2 to TRBJ2-7, with D possibly being TRBD1 (6 bases). The CDR3 runs to 13 residues. The germline gives CDR1 SGHAT, CDR2 FQNNGV. V lost 4 bases and J lost 2, with 9 bases in between. CDR3 protein: CASSSTGTYEQYV. The DNA of the CDR3 is TGTGCCAGCAGCTCTACAGGGACCTACGAGCAGTACGTC.

This clone has just one count. V is TRBV19 and J is TRBJ2-3; TRBD2 aligns across 8 bases. CDR3 length: 16 residues. The V gene's germline CDR1 is LNHDA and CDR2 SQIVND (reference sequence). After removal of 5 bases from V and 5 bases from J, the junction contained 12 bases not matched to a gene. CDR3 sequence: CASSWLAGTKGDTQYF. CDR3 bases: TGTGCCAGTAGTTGGTTAGCGGGGACCAAAGGAGATACGCAGTATTTT. The complete variable domain, with remaining parts taken from reference TRBV19 and TRBJ2-3, reads DGGITQSPKYLFRKEGQNVTLSCEQNLNHDAMYWYRQDPGQGLRLIYYSQIVNDFQKGDIAEGYSVSREKKESFPLTVTSAQKNPTAFYLCASSWLAGTKGDTQYFGPGTRLTVL.

The CDR3 protein is CASSKPYANTGELFF. The CDR3 nucleotides read TGCGCCAGCAGCAAACCTTACGCGAACACCGGGGAGCTGTTTTTT. The rearrangement joins TRBV5-1 to TRBJ2-2; the D is unclear. CDR1 SGHRS and CDR2 YFSETQ come from the germline V gene. The CDR3 totals 15 residues. The V end lost 4 bases, the J end lost 0 bases, and 10 bases lay between the germline ends.

This chain joins TRBV19 and TRBJ1-5, with 7 bases identical to TRBD1. Germline V CDR1 and CDR2: LNHDA, SQIVND (reference sequence). This CDR3 spans 15 amino acids. V dropped 6 bases and J dropped 2; count of bases not matched to a gene: 7. The CDR3 bases are TGTGCCAGTAGAGAAGACAGGGCAGGCAATCAGCCCCAGCATTTT. It translates to CASREDRAGNQPQHF.

The count of this clone is one. The chain employs TRBV7-9 and TRBJ2-2; D not certain. The V and J ends lost 4 bases and 5 bases respectively, with 23 bases between them. Germline values: CDR1 SEHNR, CDR2 FQNEAQ (reference sequence). The length of the CDR3 is 18 residues. The chain's CDR3 is CASSSPLGKGSLTGELFF. In nucleotides, the CDR3 is TGTGCCAGCAGCTCCCCCTTAGGTAAAGGGTCGTTGACCGGGGAGCTGTTTTTT.

The V call is TRBV28, the J call TRBJ1-6; 9 bases are shared with TRBD1. This CDR3 has 14 amino acids. V was pared by 1 base and J by 9 bases, with 1 base of the junction left unmatched. Per germline, CDR1 MDHEN and CDR2 SYDVKM. The CDR3 spells CASSLSGQGSPLHF. The CDR3 DNA reads as TGTGCCAGCAGTTTATCGGGACAGGGTTCACCCCTCCACTTT. The full variable domain, in which reference TRBV28 and TRBJ1-6 provide the parts outside the CDR3, is DVKVTQSSRYLVKRTGEKVFLECVQDMDHENMFWYRQDPGLGLRLIYFSYDVKMKEKGDIPEGYSVSREKKERFSLILESASTNQTSMYLCASSLSGQGSPLHFGNGTRLTVT.

In its sample, this clone was seen a few times. The V call is TRBV19, the J call TRBJ1-5, with TRBD1 matching 9 bases. From germline, CDR1 is LNHDA and CDR2 SQIVND (reference sequence). The CDR3 is 12 residues long. The V segment lost 7 bases and the J segment 7 bases; nucleotides outside the gene matches: 2. The CDR3 sequence: CASTGQGQPQHF. CDR3 bases: TGTGCCAGTACTGGACAGGGGCAGCCCCAGCATTTT.

The chain has TRBV28 and TRBJ1-6; D might be TRBD1 (5 bases). The CDR3 contains 16 residues. Germline CDR1 and CDR2: MDHEN and SYDVKM. Trimming removed 7 bases at V and 1 base at J, with 14 bases between. Here the CDR3 reads CASKGEGMSYNSPLHF. As DNA, the CDR3 is TGTGCCAGCAAAGGGGAGGGGATGTCCTATAATTCACCCCTCCACTTT. The complete variable domain, with remaining parts taken from reference TRBV28 and TRBJ1-6, reads DVKVTQSSRYLVKRTGEKVFLECVQDMDHENMFWYRQDPGLGLRLIYFSYDVKMKEKGDIPEGYSVSREKKERFSLILESASTNQTSMYLCASKGEGMSYNSPLHFGNGTRLTVT.

The rearrangement links TRBV14 to TRBJ1-2; possible D gene TRBD1, 5 bases. The ends were cut back, 1 base at V and 5 bases at J, with 14 bases in the middle. The CDR3 runs 15 residues. Germline V CDR1 and CDR2: SGHDN, FVKESK. The chain's CDR3 is CASSQALGERYGYTF. The DNA of the CDR3 is TGTGCCAGCAGCCAAGCATTGGGGGAAAGGTATGGCTACACCTTC.

The rearrangement uses TRBV7-8 and TRBJ2-5; D is tentatively TRBD1 or TRBD2 (5 bases each). This CDR3 contains 16 residues. The germline CDR1 and CDR2 sequences are SGHVS and FQNEAQ. Trimming took off 1 base at V and 2 bases at J, with 14 bases between the two ends. This CDR3 reads CASSLVGRQPQETQYF. The CDR3 region has the DNA TGTGCCAGCAGCTTAGTGGGACGGCAACCTCAAGAGACCCAGTACTTC.

The chain combines TRBV7-9 with TRBJ1-6, with a weak D call TRBD1 (5 bases). The V end was cut by 4 bases, the J end by 4 bases, with 8 bases between. The length of the CDR3 is 14 residues. Germline V CDR1 and CDR2: SEHNR, FQNEAQ (reference sequence). CDR3 sequence reads: CASSSDRYNSPLHF. CDR3 bases: TGTGCCAGCAGCTCTGACAGATATAATTCACCCCTCCACTTT.

V is TRBV3-1 (or the pseudogene TRBV3-2) and J is TRBJ2-3; TRBD2 might be the D (7 bases). The CDR3 sequence is 17 residues long. The ends were cut back, 2 bases at V and 0 bases at J, with 15 bases in the middle. The germline gives CDR1 LGHDT, CDR2 YNNKEL (reference sequence). The CDR3 here is CASSQRGASPSTDTQYF. CDR3 DNA sequence: TGTGCCAGCAGCCAACGGGGGGCGTCTCCTAGCACAGATACGCAGTATTTT.

This clone has just one count. The rearrangement joins TRBV2 to TRBJ1-2; 8 bases match TRBD1. The CDR3 covers 16 residues. V was clipped by 6 bases and J by 5 bases; unmatched bases: 14. Germline CDR1 is SNHLY and CDR2 is FYNNEI. The CDR3 nucleotides are TGTGCCAGCAGCGCTATAATTTCAGGGGGCGGGTATGGCTACACCTTC. Protein product: CASSAIISGGGYGYTF.

CDR3 DNA: TGCGCCAGCACCGGGCTAGCGGCCACAGATACGCAGTATTTT. This codes for CASTGLAATDTQYF. This chain uses TRBV10-2 with TRBJ2-3, with 7 bases aligning to TRBD2. V gave up 7 bases and J gave up 2 bases; unmatched junction bases: 6. The CDR3 consists of 14 residues. The germline CDR1 and CDR2 sequences are WSHSY and SAAADI.

The J gene is TRBJ2-3, the V gene TRBV27, with TRBD2 as a possible D gene (6 bases). This CDR3 is 14 amino acids long. V lost 2 bases and J lost 4, with 10 bases in between. Germline V lookup: CDR1 MNHEY, CDR2 SMNVEV (reference sequence). The CDR3 bases are TGTGCCAGCAGTTTAACTAGCTTTGCAGATACGCAGTATTTT. Amino acids: CASSLTSFADTQYF.

This clone showed up just once. The chain links TRBV9 to TRBJ1-2; 7 bases match TRBD1. The CDR3 length is 13 residues. Trimming at V came to 6 bases and at J to 7 bases, leaving 9 bases not matched to a gene. Germline assignment: CDR1 SGDLS and CDR2 YYNGEE. In DNA, the CDR3 is TGTGCCAGCACCCCAGGGGGGCTTCCTGGCTACACCTTC. Its translation: CASTPGGLPGYTF.

V gene TRBV18 combines with J gene TRBJ2-2; D is uncertain. The CDR3 has 13 residues. The V end was cut by 3 bases, the J end by 1 base, with 3 bases between. Germline CDR1 and CDR2: KGHSH and LQKENI. The CDR3 sequence: CASSPQNTGELFF. DNA for the CDR3: TGTGCCAGCTCACCTCAGAACACCGGGGAGCTGTTTTTT.

The chain carries TRBV4-1 and TRBJ2-1; 7 positions match TRBD1. Trimming removed 0 bases from V and 2 bases from J; junction bases left unmatched: 7. CDR3 length equals 17 residues. Germline V lookup: CDR1 MGHRA, CDR2 YSYEKL. The CDR3 DNA follows: TGCGCCAGCAGCCAAGACCGGGACAGATTAACCTACAATGAGCAGTTCTTC. Its translation is CASSQDRDRLTYNEQFF.

The gene calls are TRBV12-5 and TRBJ2-2; D possibly corresponds to TRBD2 (6 bases). Germline lookup yields CDR1 LGHNT and CDR2 FRNRAP. The CDR3 has 14 amino acids. V lost 6 bases to trimming and J lost 6 bases, with 14 bases between them. The CDR3 spells CASGLVREAGELFF. The CDR3 bases are TGTGCTAGTGGCCTTGTTAGGGAGGCCGGGGAGCTGTTTTTT.

The genes are TRBV12-3 or TRBV12-4 and TRBJ1-5, with D unclear. V lost 8 bases and J 6 bases, leaving 11 bases between the germline ends. This CDR3 spans 12 amino acids. CDR3 coding DNA: TGTGCCAGCTCTACTAATAGTCAGCCCCAGCATTTT. Protein product: CASSTNSQPQHF.

This clone was counted only a few times. The chain employs TRBV6-5 and TRBJ1-1; 7 positions agree with TRBD1. The CDR3 spans 15 residues. The junction had 10 bases not matched to a gene; V was cut back by 5 bases and J by 4 bases. The V gene's germline CDR1 is MNHEY and CDR2 SVGAGI. The CDR3, as DNA: TGTGCCAGCAGTCGCGGGGACAGCGGCCTCACTGAAGCTTTCTTT. This codes for CASSRGDSGLTEAFF.

The chain couples TRBV12-3 or TRBV12-4 to TRBJ1-2, with 9 bases identical to TRBD1. V was clipped by 0 bases and J by 13 bases; unmatched bases: 6. This CDR3 contains 13 residues. CDR3 region: CASSLAGQGILTF. The CDR3 DNA is TGTGCCAGCAGTTTAGCGGGACAGGGCATCCTCACCTTC.

The gene calls are TRBV19 and TRBJ1-1; D call uncertain. This CDR3 is built from 14 residues. Germline assignment: CDR1 LNHDA and CDR2 SQIVND (reference sequence). Between the trimmed V and J ends, which lost 2 bases and 10 bases, there was a span of 17 bases. The CDR3 sequence: CASSILGPGLTAFF. The DNA of the CDR3 is TGTGCCAGTAGTATATTAGGACCGGGGTTGACAGCTTTCTTT.

This chain joins TRBV7-2 and TRBJ2-1; D not certain. Germline assignment: CDR1 SGHTA and CDR2 FQGNSA. The CDR3 contains 14 residues. V lost 3 bases and J 9 bases, leaving 15 bases between the germline ends. The CDR3: CASSFLPLGGEQFF. The CDR3, as DNA: TGTGCCAGCAGCTTCCTTCCTCTGGGCGGTGAGCAGTTCTTC.

This clone was counted between two and nine times. The chain joins TRBV20-1 to TRBJ1-2; 7 positions agree with TRBD1. The germline gives CDR1 DFQATT, CDR2 SNEGSKA (reference sequence). The CDR3 totals 16 residues. Unmatched junction bases numbered 10, after V lost 3 bases and J lost 0 bases. The CDR3 loop is CSASPSGDRANYGYTF. The CDR3 DNA reads as TGCAGTGCTAGTCCCTCCGGGGACAGAGCTAACTATGGCTACACCTTC.

This chain uses TRBV6-5 with TRBJ1-6; 7 bases line up with TRBD1. Losses at the gene ends were 8 bases for V and 9 bases for J; bases not matched to a gene: 10. The germline V gene has CDR1 MNHEY and CDR2 SVGAGI. The CDR3 is 14 amino acids. Written as DNA, the CDR3 is TGTGCCAGCCAACCGGGACAGACGGGTTCACCCCTCCACTTT. It codes for CASQPGQTGSPLHF.

The chain uses TRBV19 and TRBJ2-3, with TRBD1 matching 7 bases. V lost 1 base, J lost 2 bases, and 3 bases stayed unmatched. CDR1 and CDR2 (germline): LNHDA, SQIVND (reference sequence). The CDR3 is 15 residues long. Here the CDR3 DNA reads TGTGCCAGTAGTATAGGAGGACAGGTCACAGATACGCAGTATTTT. Amino acid sequence: CASSIGGQVTDTQYF.

J is TRBJ2-5 and V is TRBV6-4, with 12 bases that match TRBD2. The J segment lost 4 bases and the V segment lost 5 bases, leaving 14 bases of the junction unmatched. The V gene's germline CDR1 is MRHNA and CDR2 SNTAGT. The CDR3 has 18 amino acids. The CDR3, as DNA: TGTGCCAGCAGTCCCCTGACTCCTAGCGGGGGGGCCCCAGAGACCCAGTACTTC. Its translation is CASSPLTPSGGAPETQYF.

The chain uses TRBV15 and TRBJ2-1; D is possibly TRBD1 or TRBD2 (5 bases each). The CDR3 is 16 residues long. The germline V gene encodes CDR1 LNHNV and CDR2 YYDKDF (reference sequence). Trimming took off 6 bases at V and 8 bases at J, with 23 bases between the two ends. The CDR3: CATSLGLLGDSDEQFF. The DNA of the CDR3 is TGTGCCACCAGTCTCGGTTTGCTGGGGGATTCGGATGAGCAGTTCTTC.

The chain has TRBV5-1 and TRBJ2-6; weak D call: TRBD1 (6 bases). CDR1 is SGHRS and CDR2 is YFSETQ in the germline V gene. V lost 2 bases, J lost 1 base, and 10 bases lay in between. The CDR3 consists of 16 residues. The CDR3 region is CASSLQTGSGANVLTF. DNA for the CDR3: TGCGCCAGCAGCTTACAAACAGGGTCTGGGGCCAACGTCCTGACTTTC.